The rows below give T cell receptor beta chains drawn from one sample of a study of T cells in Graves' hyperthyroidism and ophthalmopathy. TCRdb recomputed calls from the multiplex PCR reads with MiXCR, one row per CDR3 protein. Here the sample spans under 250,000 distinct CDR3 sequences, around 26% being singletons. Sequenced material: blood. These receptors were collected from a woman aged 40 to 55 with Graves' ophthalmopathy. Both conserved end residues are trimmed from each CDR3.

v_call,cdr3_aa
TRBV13,ASSRDRATGNTIY
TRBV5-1,ASSLRGRDTEAF
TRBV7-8,ASSHLTSGRSSGQY
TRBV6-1,ASSEGREMYYEQY
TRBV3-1,ASSHRARADTEAF
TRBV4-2,ASSQEFGTAPSPLH
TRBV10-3,AIRDREDYGYT
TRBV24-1,ATPRTPRGKY
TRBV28,ASSLEGAEAF
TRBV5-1,ASSLGPVAKNIQY
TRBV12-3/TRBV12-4,ASSLLLQESQETQY
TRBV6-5,ASSYEGSTEAF
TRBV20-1,SANSLGETQY
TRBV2,ASSEDWDAYEQY
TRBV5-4,ASSLGFAGTLTYEQY
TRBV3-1,ASSQVWTSGNYEQY
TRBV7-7,ASSSGTSGSSETQY
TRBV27,ASSLLGDHEQY
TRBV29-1,SAGQTYEQY
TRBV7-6,ASSLEDNSAEYGYT
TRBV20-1,SACGSSYEQY
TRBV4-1,ASSQSGLTPETQY
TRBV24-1,ATSDNRQGAAKNIQY
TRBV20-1,SALPGTSTDTQY
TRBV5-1,ASSLGSRTSGTGELF
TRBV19,ASSMKGARLAGELF
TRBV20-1,SAAGTTRNQPQH
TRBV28,ASRGTSGIYEQY
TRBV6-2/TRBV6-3,ASSYSLRDSDYSNQPQH
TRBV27,ASSLKGISAEAF
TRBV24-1,ATSGWSAGANVLT
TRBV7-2,ASNPTSGALEQY
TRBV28,ASSLMRKHSYEQY
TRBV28,ASSFAGLSYNEQF
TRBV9,ASSVSPRASGQETQY
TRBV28,ASSLPRENTGELF
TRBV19,ASSSTGGPVGELF
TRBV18,ASSPTGNQPQH